This TCR beta chain was sequenced during a study of T cells after posttransplantation cyclophosphamide (dated by TCRdb to the mid-2010s). Concerning the study at large: The study tracked T cell repertoire reconstitution by TRB sequencing after myeloablative bone marrow transplantation using posttransplantation cyclophosphamide as GVHD prophylaxis. Blood from every one of the roughly 30 PTCy patients who had 1-year posttransplant specimens underwent TRB sequencing. In 3 patients, up to about 3 additional blood samples taken between 2 and 5.2 years after transplant also underwent TRB sequencing, as did pretransplant blood from a handful of patients. TRA and TRB clonality were tightly correlated in several samples, so subsequent TCR analyses focused on TRB only. Samples from around 40 PTCy-treated patients and approximately 15 related bone marrow donors of those patients were subjected to antigen receptor sequencing. Public TRB sequences were checked against a database of over 3,600 sequences associated with responses to pathogens, tumor antigens, self-antigens and alloantigens. Points the paper makes about the study in general: Across over 40 patients, TRB clonality was highly associated with recipient CMV seropositivity and CMV reactivation, and diversity in PTCy patients was similar to diversity in CNI/methotrexate controls. The TRB repertoires of T cells infiltrating skin or GI tract showed only limited overlap with the TRB repertoires of T cells in blood. At 1-2 months, donor-recipient similarity was low but rose over the first year, and the later blood repertoires were often dominated by donor CD8+ memory clones.

Genomic DNA was used for TRB sequencing, which was performed with the immunoSEQ assay at survey resolution or with the hsTCRB kit. Turning to the authors' computational methods: Initial read processing used immunoSEQ software, and repertoire analyses used the LymphoSeq R package. Clonality was computed as 1 minus normalized Shannon entropy, and a Gini coefficient was also calculated for each TRB dataset. Phenotypes of unsorted samples were inferred by mapping TRB sequences from sorted subsets of the recipient or donor onto unsorted samples of the same recipient. TCRdb retrieved this table from immuneACCESS and kept in-frame rearrangements only. Not all clones are present; in checked studies, unresolved V genes account for under half, and no reason is known for the remainder. For V, J and clone size, that table is used; D and trimming come from the DNA. This sample comprises approximately 29,000 clones, roughly 85% of them detected only once. The ten largest clones take up more than 3% of the sample.

On the day of marrow donation, related bone marrow donors gave peripheral blood samples. Peripheral blood and bone marrow mononuclear cells were isolated by Ficoll-Hypaque density centrifugation and cryopreserved. This clone has just a few counts. Its antigen remains unidentified. Per-base qualities were not stored, and no clone one base away is much larger. The cysteine opens and the phenylalanine closes a CDR3 of 17 amino acids. The only DNA kept is the CDR3, 51 bases in frame from the first base. Trimming costs V 3 bases and J 1 base, and their ends lie 16 bases apart. CDR1 and CDR2, looked up from the germline V gene (reference sequence), are WNHNN and SYGVQD.

This TCR came from a man aged 50 to 60. Input material: PBMCs. The sequence joins TRBV10-1 to TRBJ2-4, with TRBD2 tentatively as D gene (5 bases match). The CDR3 region: CASSDGPHTGAKNIQYF. The nucleotide sequence reads TGCGCCAGCAGTGATGGTCCTCACACGGGGGCCAAAAACATTCAGTACTTC.